Following are 25 T cell receptor beta chains from one sample sequenced in a study of PD-1 blockade in classical Hodgkin lymphoma. TCRdb keeps only in-frame clones here, not all; method: immunoSEQ multiplex PCR. The sample has 18,000 or so clones; roughly 65% are singletons. Described time point: cycle 4 day 1 (C4D1), after five to seven weeks of nivolumab. All the patients suffered relapse after autologous stem cell transplantation, and brentuximab vedotin exposure differed. CD4+ T cells were purified from thawed PBMCs by negative selection. Sequenced here: CD4+ T cells from blood, sampled before the fourth cycle of nivolumab. The receptors derive from a human donor with classical Hodgkin lymphoma.

This chain joins TRBV7-3 and TRBJ2-2; D unclear. Trimming removed 5 bases at V and 11 bases at J, with 15 bases between. The CDR3 extends over 13 amino acids. From germline, CDR1 is SGHTA and CDR2 FQGTGA. The CDR3 DNA is TGTGCCAGCAGCCCTGCGGCGCTCGGAGAGCTGTTTTTT. Translated: CASSPAALGELFF.

The gene calls are TRBV28 and TRBJ1-4; unclear D gene. Trimming took off 0 bases at V and 5 bases at J, with 10 bases between the two ends. Per germline, CDR1 MDHEN and CDR2 SYDVKM. The length of the CDR3 is 15 residues. The CDR3 DNA sequence: TGTGCCAGCAGTTTATGGAAGGGCCAGAATGAAAAACTGTTTTTT. Translating gives CASSLWKGQNEKLFF.

V gene TRBV10-3 combines with J gene TRBJ2-2; 7 nucleotides agree with TRBD2. The CDR3 contains 13 residues. J was trimmed by 8 bases and V by 10 bases; bases with no gene match: 10. Germline V gives CDR1 ENHRY, CDR2 SYGVKD. The CDR3 nucleotides are TGTGCCACCGGGACTACCCTTCAGGGGGAGCTGTTTTTT. Protein sequence: CATGTTLQGELFF.

V is TRBV2 and J is TRBJ1-1; tentative D call: TRBD1 (6 bases). Looked up from germline, CDR1 is SNHLY and CDR2 is FYNNEI. The V end was cut by 6 bases, the J end by 2 bases, with 16 bases between. The CDR3 length is 15 residues. CDR3 in DNA: TGTGCCAGCAGCAAAGACACAGGGTTAAACACTGAAGCTTTCTTT. This encodes CASSKDTGLNTEAFF.

The CDR3 DNA reads as TGTGCCAGCAGCTTAGGGGAGGGTTACGAGCAGTACTTC. This encodes CASSLGEGYEQYF. The rearrangement uses TRBV11-1 and TRBJ2-7; 7 bases are a match to TRBD2. Germline CDR1 SGHAT, CDR2 FQDESV (reference sequence). The CDR3 contains 13 residues. The V and J ends lost 1 base and 4 bases, in that order; junction bases with no gene match: 1.

This clone was detected only once. The chain carries TRBV5-1 and TRBJ2-2; 9 positions match TRBD1. The CDR3 runs to 15 residues. V lost 1 base and J lost 3; bases outside the gene matches: 1. The germline gives CDR1 SGHRS, CDR2 YFSETQ. The CDR3 DNA follows: TGCGCCAGCAGCTTGACAGGGGGCTACACCGGGGAGCTGTTTTTT. The encoded protein is CASSLTGGYTGELFF.

CDR3 sequence (DNA): TGTGCCAGCAGCTCAACAGGGGTGACCGCTGAAGCTTTCTTT. It is translated as CASSSTGVTAEAFF. The chain couples TRBV7-9 to TRBJ1-1; TRBD1 aligns across 7 bases. From germline, CDR1 is SEHNR and CDR2 FQNEAQ (reference sequence). The length of the CDR3 is 14 residues. With V trimmed by 4 bases and J by 6 bases, 8 bases remained unmatched.

This clone occurred a few times. The rearrangement links TRBV4-1 to TRBJ2-7; the match to TRBD1 covers 11 bases. This CDR3 spans 14 amino acids. Germline V gene lookup returns CDR1 MGHRA and CDR2 YSYEKL. J gave up 3 bases and V 3 bases, and 1 base lay outside the gene matches. Written as DNA, the CDR3 is TGCGCCAGCAGCCAGGACAGGGGGCTCTACGAGCAGTACTTC. Protein product: CASSQDRGLYEQYF.

The chain joins TRBV14 to TRBJ2-5; D gene unclear. Trimming took off 1 base at V and 7 bases at J, with 4 bases between the two ends. This CDR3 is 11 amino acids long. Germline V gene lookup returns CDR1 SGHDN and CDR2 FVKESK. The CDR3 protein is CASSQVGTQYF. DNA of the CDR3: TGTGCCAGCAGCCAAGTGGGGACCCAGTACTTC.

V and J are TRBV7-4 and TRBJ2-2; maybe TRBD1 (6 bases). Looked up from germline, CDR1 is SGHVT and CDR2 is SQSDAQ. Trimming removed 1 base from V and 12 bases from J, with 15 bases in between. The CDR3 is made up of 14 amino acids. The CDR3 here is CASSLGGQCPKLFF. In DNA, the CDR3 is TGTGCCAGCAGCTTAGGCGGACAGTGCCCCAAGCTGTTTTTT.

This chain uses TRBV28 with TRBJ1-3; D gene ambiguous. V gave up 2 bases and J gave up 0 bases, with 5 bases separating them. From germline, CDR1 is MDHEN and CDR2 SYDVKM. This CDR3 has 14 amino acids. Here the CDR3 DNA reads TGTGCCAGCAGTTTAACCCACTCTGGAAACACCATATATTTT. Protein: CASSLTHSGNTIYF.

The chain employs TRBV10-3 and TRBJ2-2, with 8 bases lining up with TRBD2. Trimming at V came to 5 bases and at J to 4 bases, leaving 9 bases not matched to a gene. The CDR3 is 16 amino acids. CDR1 and CDR2 (germline): ENHRY, SYGVKD. The CDR3 DNA is TGTGCCATCAGTTACTCGGGGGGGCCTACCACCGGGGAGCTGTTTTTT. Protein product: CAISYSGGPTTGELFF.

A single count supports this clone. This chain uses TRBV7-2 with TRBJ1-1; TRBD1 might be the D (5 bases). Trimming shortened V by 1 base and J by 5 bases, and 14 bases separated the two germline ends. Germline CDR1 and CDR2: SGHTA and FQGNSA. The CDR3 is 15 residues long. CDR3 DNA: TGTGCCAGCAGCTTAGATTACAGCAGGGTTACTGAAGCTTTCTTT. This translates into CASSLDYSRVTEAFF.

The chain recombines TRBV14 with TRBJ1-6; the D is unclear. The CDR3 consists of 15 residues. Trimming shortened V by 1 base and J by 7 bases, and 11 bases separated the two germline ends. Per the germline V gene, CDR1 is SGHDN and CDR2 is FVKESK. The chain's CDR3 is CASSQVGFGNSPLHF. Here the CDR3 DNA reads TGTGCCAGCAGCCAAGTGGGGTTTGGGAATTCACCCCTCCACTTT.

This chain links TRBV5-4 with TRBJ2-3; D not resolved. V lost 5 bases and J lost 2, with 15 bases in between. The CDR3 consists of 15 residues. Germline V gene sequence: CDR1 SGHNT, CDR2 YYREEE (reference sequence). CDR3 bases: TGTGCCAGCAGACCCGGACGTCTATACACAGATACGCAGTATTTT. Its protein is CASRPGRLYTDTQYF.

This chain connects TRBV29-1 to TRBJ1-1, with 10 bases fitting TRBD1. CDR3 length: 14 amino acids. The junction had 7 bases not matched to a gene; V was cut back by 6 bases and J by 3 bases. Germline CDR1 and CDR2: SQVTM and ANQGSEA. The CDR3 bases are TGCAGCGTCTCTCCCGGGACAGGGGACACTGAAGCTTTCTTT. It translates to CSVSPGTGDTEAFF. The full variable domain, rest sourced from reference TRBV29-1 and TRBJ1-1, is SAVISQKPSRDICQRGTSLTIQCQVDSQVTMMFWYRQQPGQSLTLIATANQGSEATYESGFVIDKFPISRPNLTFSTLTVSNMSPEDSSIYLCSVSPGTGDTEAFFGQGTRLTVV.

This clone came up a few times. V gene TRBV19 combines with J gene TRBJ1-5; TRBD1 aligns across 8 bases. Germline assignment: CDR1 LNHDA and CDR2 SQIVND (reference sequence). The CDR3 loop spans 15 amino acids. V was clipped by 3 bases and J by 5 bases; unmatched bases: 6. This CDR3 is CASSMTGDSYQPQHF. For the CDR3, the DNA is TGTGCCAGTAGTATGACAGGGGACTCATATCAGCCCCAGCATTTT.

This sequence joins TRBV2 and TRBJ1-1; D not resolved. CDR3 length: 15 amino acids. V lost 3 bases and J lost 0, with 11 bases in between. Germline V CDR1 and CDR2: SNHLY, FYNNEI. The chain's CDR3 is CASSDRQVLNTEAFF. The DNA of the CDR3 is TGTGCCAGCAGTGATCGGCAGGTCTTGAACACTGAAGCTTTCTTT. Together with reference TRBV2 and TRBJ1-1, the CDR3 gives the full variable domain: EPEVTQTPSHQVTQMGQEVILRCVPISNHLYFYWYRQILGQKVEFLVSFYNNEISEKSEIFDDQFSVERPDGSNFTLKIRSTKLEDSAMYFCASSDRQVLNTEAFFGQGTRLTVV.

The rearrangement uses TRBV7-3 and TRBJ2-7; D is perhaps TRBD1 or TRBD2 (5 bases each). The germline V gene has CDR1 SGHTA and CDR2 FQGTGA. The germline V and J ends were trimmed by 2 bases and 6 bases, with 17 bases remaining between them. There are 15 residues in the CDR3. CDR3 sequence reads: CASSLAPGPQGEQYF. Written as DNA, the CDR3 is TGTGCCAGCAGCTTAGCCCCGGGACCTCAGGGCGAGCAGTACTTC.

J is TRBJ1-1 and V is TRBV4-1, with no clear D. With 0 bases removed from V and 3 bases from J, the gap between germline ends came to 8 bases. Per the germline V gene, CDR1 is MGHRA and CDR2 is YSYEKL. CDR3 length: 14 residues. The CDR3 spells CASSQDRVDTEAFF. CDR3 DNA: TGCGCCAGCAGCCAAGATCGGGTAGACACTGAAGCTTTCTTT.

V is TRBV30 and J is TRBJ2-1; 7 bases agree with TRBD1. CDR3 size: 13 residues. Per the germline V gene, CDR1 is GTSNPN and CDR2 is SVGIG (reference sequence). The V segment lost 1 base and the J segment 7 bases; nucleotides outside the gene matches: 4. The CDR3 here is CAWSGQGLNEQFF. As DNA, the CDR3 is TGTGCCTGGAGTGGACAGGGTTTGAATGAGCAGTTCTTC.

This clone came up a few times. The chain uses TRBV28 and TRBJ2-7, with 7 bases aligning to TRBD2. From germline, CDR1 is MDHEN and CDR2 SYDVKM. CDR3 length: 14 amino acids. V lost 2 bases and J lost 3; bases outside the gene matches: 4. CDR3 sequence reads: CASSLAGVNYEQYF. CDR3 DNA sequence: TGTGCCAGCAGTTTAGCGGGAGTAAACTACGAGCAGTACTTC.

This clone was seen a few times. For the CDR3, the DNA is TGTGCCAGCACGCAGGGTATGGCCAATCAGCCCCAGCATTTT. Translated, it gives CASTQGMANQPQHF. This chain joins TRBV2 and TRBJ1-5; the D gene is possibly TRBD1 (5 bases). Germline CDR1 and CDR2: SNHLY and FYNNEI. V was pared by 7 bases and J by 3 bases, with 13 bases between. This CDR3 region has 14 residues.

V gene TRBV6-5 combines with J gene TRBJ2-7; D is uncertain. CDR1 is MNHEY, CDR2 SVGAGI, per germline. V was shortened by 5 bases and J by 3 bases, with 14 bases between the two germline ends. This CDR3 region has 14 residues. The CDR3 loop is CASSGRVGNYEQYF. CDR3 DNA sequence: TGTGCCAGCAGTGGCCGGGTAGGGAACTACGAGCAGTACTTC.

V usage is TRBV10-3 and J usage is TRBJ1-3; 9 positions agree with TRBD1. V dropped 4 bases and J dropped 2; count of bases not matched to a gene: 0. The CDR3 covers 14 residues. The germline V gene encodes CDR1 ENHRY and CDR2 SYGVKD. In DNA, the CDR3 is TGTGCCATCAGTGGGACAGGGGCTGGAAACACCATATATTTT. Its translation is CAISGTGAGNTIYF.